These 18 T cell receptor beta chains came from one sample sequenced in a study of shared clonotypes between healthy human individuals. Using immunoSEQ multiplex PCR, the repertoire was profiled, and TCRdb retains in-frame clones only, with some absent. The repertoire holds about 600,000 clones, 95% to 98% seen once, with 0.3% in the top ten. Naive CD8 cells lacked CD45RO, underwent positive selection for CCR7 and left out terminally differentiated effector memory CD45RA+ cells. The specimen sequenced was naive CD8+ T cells sorted from blood. Every receptor here comes from a man aged 25 to 45 in good health.

The rearrangement uses TRBV7-2 and TRBJ2-7; 9 bases line up with TRBD2. Losses at the gene ends were 3 bases for V and 0 bases for J; bases not matched to a gene: 6. The CDR3 has 16 amino acids. Germline V CDR1 and CDR2: SGHTA, FQGNSA. CDR3 DNA sequence: TGTGCCAGCAGCTTGGCGGGAGGGCCCTCCTCCTACGAGCAGTACTTC. Protein product: CASSLAGGPSSYEQYF.

The chain employs TRBV10-1 and TRBJ2-3, with a tentative D call TRBD1 (6 bases). CDR3 length: 15 residues. V lost 2 bases and J 2 bases, leaving 11 bases between the germline ends. The germline V gene encodes CDR1 WNHNN and CDR2 SYGVQD (reference sequence). Here the CDR3 DNA reads TGCGCCAGCAGTGAGGGGGGCGGTCACACAGATACGCAGTATTTT. The encoded protein is CASSEGGGHTDTQYF.

The gene calls are TRBV29-1 and TRBJ2-3; D may be TRBD1 (6 bases). Germline CDR1 is SQVTM and CDR2 is ANQGSEA. Trimming took 0 bases from V and 0 from J, leaving 13 bases between them. The CDR3 runs to 16 residues. The CDR3 coding sequence is TGCAGCGTTGAAGATCCCCGGACAGCTAGCACAGATACGCAGTATTTT. This codes for CSVEDPRTASTDTQYF.

This chain links TRBV29-1 with TRBJ2-7; 7 nucleotides match TRBD2. There are 13 residues in the CDR3. Germline-derived CDR1 and CDR2 are SQVTM and ANQGSEA. The V segment lost 4 bases and the J segment 2 bases; nucleotides outside the gene matches: 5. The CDR3 sequence: CSVVGGSTYEQYF. The CDR3 DNA is TGCAGCGTTGTCGGCGGGAGTACCTACGAGCAGTACTTC.

The chain employs TRBV5-1 and TRBJ2-1; TRBD1 agrees at 10 bases. The germline V gene encodes CDR1 SGHRS and CDR2 YFSETQ. V was pared by 4 bases and J by 4 bases, with 5 bases of the junction left unmatched. The CDR3 spans 15 residues. The CDR3 sequence: CASSGRTGGYNEQFF. In DNA, the CDR3 is TGCGCCAGCAGCGGGAGGACAGGGGGTTACAATGAGCAGTTCTTC. The complete variable domain, with remaining parts taken from reference TRBV5-1 and TRBJ2-1, reads KAGVTQTPRYLIKTRGQQVTLSCSPISGHRSVSWYQQTPGQGLQFLFEYFSETQRNKGNFPGRFSGRQFSNSRSEMNVSTLELGDSALYLCASSGRTGGYNEQFFGPGTRLTVL.

The gene calls are TRBV30 and TRBJ2-3, with 9 bases matching TRBD1. Germline lookup yields CDR1 GTSNPN and CDR2 SVGIG (reference sequence). Germline trimming cut 5 bases from V and 4 bases from J; bases unmatched to any gene: 10. This CDR3 is 15 amino acids long. The DNA for the CDR3 is TGTGCCTGGGAACCGGGACAGGGCCTTCCAGATACGCAGTATTTT. Translating gives CAWEPGQGLPDTQYF.

This chain uses TRBV27 with TRBJ2-3; TRBD1 aligns across 7 bases. V lost 6 bases and J lost 1; bases outside the gene matches: 7. This CDR3 is built from 15 residues. CDR1 is MNHEY and CDR2 is SMNVEV in the germline V gene (reference sequence). The CDR3 spells CASRNRGDGTDTQYF. CDR3 in DNA: TGTGCCAGCAGAAACAGGGGCGATGGCACAGATACGCAGTATTTT.

The V and J genes are TRBV28 and TRBJ2-7; D is unresolved. Germline CDR1 MDHEN, CDR2 SYDVKM. V was trimmed by 3 bases and J by 6 bases, leaving 12 bases between them. This CDR3 contains 13 residues. This chain's CDR3 is CASSLVDWGEQYF. As DNA, the CDR3 is TGTGCCAGCAGTTTGGTGGATTGGGGCGAGCAGTACTTC.

This chain joins TRBV4-3 and TRBJ1-1, with 8 nucleotides matching TRBD1. The germline V gene has CDR1 LGHNA and CDR2 YSLEER. Trimming removed 0 bases from V and 1 base from J; junction bases left unmatched: 4. The CDR3 length is 16 residues. The CDR3 DNA reads TGCGCCAGCAGCCAAGATACAGGACAGGGGAACACTGAAGCTTTCTTT. Amino acid sequence: CASSQDTGQGNTEAFF.

The chain combines TRBV5-8 with TRBJ1-1; 7 nucleotides match TRBD1. The CDR3 is made up of 15 amino acids. Per germline, CDR1 SGHTS and CDR2 YDEGEE. V dropped 5 bases and J dropped 5; count of bases not matched to a gene: 12. The CDR3 loop reads CASSYDRAAVTEAFF. The CDR3 DNA follows: TGTGCCAGCAGTTACGACAGGGCTGCGGTGACTGAAGCTTTCTTT.

This chain links TRBV11-2 with TRBJ2-3, with unresolved D. Germline V gene lookup returns CDR1 SGHAT and CDR2 FQNNGV. Trimming stripped 6 bases from V and 6 bases from J, with 10 bases between. The length of the CDR3 is 12 residues. The CDR3, as DNA: TGTGCCAGCAGTCCCGGTAGGGATACGCAGTATTTT. Translation gives CASSPGRDTQYF. Drawing the rest from reference TRBV11-2 and TRBJ2-3, the complete variable domain is EAGVAQSPRYKIIEKRQSVAFWCNPISGHATLYWYQQILGQGPKLLIQFQNNGVVDDSQLPKDRFSAERLKGVDSTLKIQPAKLEDSAVYLCASSPGRDTQYFGPGTRLTVL.

V usage is TRBV20-1 and J usage is TRBJ1-1; D is unresolved. The CDR3 contains 11 residues. The V gene lost 5 bases and the J gene lost 2 bases, with 6 bases spanning the gap. Per germline, CDR1 DFQATT and CDR2 SNEGSKA (reference sequence). The CDR3 spells CSAPANTEAFF. DNA of the CDR3: TGCAGTGCTCCGGCCAACACTGAAGCTTTCTTT.

V is TRBV27 and J is TRBJ2-5, with 8 bases identical to TRBD2. V lost 7 bases, J lost 5 bases, and 15 bases stayed unmatched. This CDR3 comprises 16 residues. Germline assignment: CDR1 MNHEY and CDR2 SMNVEV (reference sequence). The CDR3, as DNA: TGTGCCAGCAACCTGGGGCCGGGAGGGCCAGTGGAGACCCAGTACTTC. Translated, it gives CASNLGPGGPVETQYF.

The chain couples TRBV7-9 to TRBJ2-1; 7 nucleotides line up with TRBD1. Germline V lookup: CDR1 SEHNR, CDR2 FQNEAQ (reference sequence). The CDR3 consists of 15 residues. Trimming took 2 bases from V and 4 from J; bases not matched to a gene: 5. The CDR3 here is CASSLPGQSYNEQFF. As DNA, the CDR3 is TGTGCCAGCAGCTTACCGGGACAGTCTTACAATGAGCAGTTCTTC.

The chain recombines TRBV28 with TRBJ1-2; TRBD1 agrees at 8 bases. The junction had 4 bases not matched to a gene; V was cut back by 2 bases and J by 2 bases. There are 15 residues in the CDR3. Germline V gene data show CDR1 as MDHEN and CDR2 as SYDVKM. In DNA, the CDR3 is TGTGCCAGCAGTTTAGACAGGGGCGCGAACTATGGCTACACCTTC. This sequence encodes CASSLDRGANYGYTF.

J is TRBJ2-1 and V is TRBV11-2; D gene unclear. Trimming stripped 3 bases from V and 9 bases from J, with 6 bases between. CDR1 is SGHAT, CDR2 FQNNGV, per germline. This CDR3 has 11 residues. CDR3 in DNA: TGTGCCAGCAGCTTCCTGGGTGAGCAGTTCTTC. Translating gives CASSFLGEQFF.

This clone was recorded only once. V and J are TRBV29-1 and TRBJ2-2; D is possibly TRBD2 (6 bases). Germline V gene lookup returns CDR1 SQVTM and CDR2 ANQGSEA. This CDR3 has 15 amino acids. The V and J ends lost 0 bases and 2 bases respectively, with 10 bases between them. CDR3 in amino acids: CSVEDRGINTGELFF. DNA for the CDR3: TGCAGCGTTGAAGATCGCGGGATTAACACCGGGGAGCTGTTTTTT.

V is TRBV28 and J is TRBJ1-5; D not certain. V lost 2 bases and J lost 0, with 17 bases in between. Germline V gives CDR1 MDHEN, CDR2 SYDVKM. The CDR3 extends over 18 amino acids. The CDR3 DNA reads as TGTGCCAGCAGTTTAACCCCAGTCGGAGCCTATAGCAATCAGCCCCAGCATTTT. It translates to CASSLTPVGAYSNQPQHF.